This TCR beta chain was obtained from a study of blood T cell repertoires in COVID-19. On this clone itself: The sample holds other DNA sequences that translate to the same CDR3.

V lost 0 bases and J 5 bases, leaving 5 bases between the germline ends. The CDR3 sequence is 12 residues long. Germline-derived CDR1 and CDR2 are SGHDT and YYEEEE. Generated by immunoSEQ multiplex PCR, the TCRdb table keeps only in-frame clones and is missing some. The sample carries 350,000 or so clones, roughly 90% recorded once. The participants were between about 18 and 100 years old and came from some 25 US areas. The receptor comes from a woman between 25 and 40 years old who had recovered from COVID-19. The sequencing input was PBMCs or T cells enriched from blood (not recorded which). This rearrangement joins TRBV5-6 to TRBJ1-1; D call uncertain. This chain's CDR3 is CASSLDRTEAFF. CDR3 sequence (DNA): TGTGCCAGCAGCTTGGATAGAACTGAAGCTTTCTTT.